This paragraph reports one T cell receptor beta chain. The CDR3 totals 15 residues. The germline V gene has CDR1 MNHEY and CDR2 SMNVEV (reference sequence). V shed 5 bases and J 6 bases; nucleotides not matched to a gene: 11. These data originate in a study of T cell changes during pregnancy in multiple sclerosis. Generated by immunoSEQ multiplex PCR, the TCRdb table keeps only in-frame clones and is missing some. This sample carries some 59,000 clones, about 90% of them seen once, and the ten largest clones take 5.5% to 7%. Sample: peripheral blood, taken in the third trimester of pregnancy. This receptor was identified in a female donor in good health, enrolled as a control in a pregnancy study. The gene calls are TRBV27 and TRBJ2-3; TRBD2 aligns across 7 bases. For the CDR3, the DNA is TGTGCCAGCAGTCCCCCTAGCGGCTCGCGGGATACGCAGTATTTT. Translation: CASSPPSGSRDTQYF.